This entry concerns a single TCR beta chain. What it binds is not known. Diagnosis of hyperthyroidism was new in patients aged 18 to 65, and its duration was under 2 months. Germline assignment: CDR1 SEHNR and CDR2 FQNEAQ (reference sequence). Trimming took 3 bases from V and 5 from J, leaving 10 bases between them. The CDR3 runs 13 residues. These data originate in a study of T cells in Graves' hyperthyroidism and ophthalmopathy. Study summary: Peripheral blood was taken when the disease was first diagnosed, before any treatment began.

Notes on the study in general: With a median lead of around 6.7 months before onset, the model predicted ophthalmopathy.

Researchers took RNA transcripts and amplified the TCR beta CDR3 regions from them. Using the HTBI primer set, a first-round RT-PCR was run on the TCR CDR3. One entry per CDR3 protein, called by TCRdb with MiXCR from the multiplex PCR reads. This table holds about 560,000 distinct CDR3 sequences, 16% found once. Material for sequencing was blood. The receptor comes from a woman aged 18-29 years with Graves' hyperthyroidism. The chain carries TRBV7-9 and TRBJ2-5; D uncertain. The CDR3 DNA reads as TGTGCCAGCAGCTTCATCGCCTTGGAGACCCAGTACTTC. This codes for CASSFIALETQYF.